The sample holds a few counts of the clone carrying this T cell receptor beta chain. The antigen is not known. This sample was taken from a study of sequential checkpoint blockade in melanoma. This CDR3 has 13 amino acids. From germline, CDR1 is MNHGY and CDR2 SAAAGT. The germline V and J ends were trimmed by 6 bases and 5 bases, with 10 bases remaining between them. The sample's treatment: randomized to nivolumab then ipilimumab (arm A) or the reverse (arm B). Clones were read by immunoSEQ multiplex PCR, and TCRdb kept only the in-frame ones, dropping some. The sample lists roughly 3,000 clones; 20% to 25% were seen once. General study findings and limits: Patients with week-13 increases in T-cell fraction and clonality benefited about 30 times more often. Tumor T-cell fraction and clonality correlated with PD-L1 and CD8+ counts.

This receptor was obtained from a human donor with melanoma. This chain links TRBV6-8 with TRBJ2-2; maybe TRBD2 (5 bases). The sample in question was tumor tissue (inferred from file names), obtained from a patient given nivolumab and ipilimumab in sequence. Here the CDR3 DNA reads TGTGCCAGCAGCCCTACTAGAACCGGGGAGCTGTTTTTT. Its translation: CASSPTRTGELFF.